This T cell receptor beta chain was recovered during a study of control samples from healthy donors and cancer patients (dated by TCRdb to the early 2020s). Trimming takes 2 bases from V and 5 bases from J, and the germline ends sit 12 bases apart. Via the germline V gene, CDR1 is KGHSH and CDR2 LQKENI. From its cysteine to its phenylalanine, the CDR3 spans 14 amino acids. The retained sequence is limited to the CDR3, 42 bases, with the frame set at the first base. The library was built by means of the immunoSEQ multiplex PCR assay. The clones in this table, taken by TCRdb from immuneACCESS, are in-frame only. Not every clone is retained; where verified, under half of the shortfall comes from an unresolved V gene, and the cause of the rest is unknown. Within this sample are 400,000 to 500,000 clones, with 75% to 95% of them counted one time only. The top ten hold 5% to 8% of the sample. On this clone itself: Which antigen it targets is not known. No base qualities exist here, and no much larger clone lies one base off it.

Sequenced material: PBMCs. This TCR came from a man aged 40-49 years with head and neck cancer. The sequence links TRBV18 to TRBJ2-5, with no reliable assignment of the D segment. The CDR3 in this case is CASSPFPGHETQYF. Read as DNA, the sequence is TGTGCCAGCTCACCATTTCCTGGGCACGAGACCCAGTACTTC.